This T cell receptor (beta chain) was captured by sequencing in a study of shared clonotypes between healthy human individuals. Trimming took off 3 bases at V and 4 bases at J, with 11 bases between the two ends. Germline V gives CDR1 SGHNT, CDR2 YYREEE (reference sequence). The CDR3 is 14 amino acids. Every subset had its genomic DNA shared out evenly among several immunoSEQ plates. TCRdb keeps only in-frame clones here, not all; method: immunoSEQ multiplex PCR. The data hold some 1 million clones, with around four fifths observed a single time. Regarding this clone: Other DNA sequences within the sample encode an identical CDR3.

Specimen: memory CD4+ T cells sorted from blood. Subset denoted: CD45RA-negative fraction. The sequence derives from a man aged 18 to 30 in good health. The V and J genes are TRBV5-4 and TRBJ1-3; D possibly corresponds to TRBD1 (5 bases). In DNA, the CDR3 is TGTGCCAGCAGCTCCGGGGGATCGGGAAACACCATATATTTT. Its translation: CASSSGGSGNTIYF.